This paragraph covers one T cell receptor (beta chain) sequence. Time point noted: blood 2 weeks post-SBRT. The treatment: 15 Gy SBRT to primary tumor, nephrectomy 4 weeks later. This record belongs to a study of radiation and T cells in renal cell carcinoma. Clones were sequenced by immunoSEQ multiplex PCR, and TCRdb holds only the in-frame ones, with some missing. The sample holds 95,000 to 150,000 clones, around 85% seen once. The V end was cut by 0 bases, the J end by 0 bases, with 5 bases between. Germline lookup yields CDR1 MNHEY and CDR2 SMNVEV (reference sequence). The CDR3 consists of 15 residues.

The sample here was blood, taken from a patient whose treatment included radiotherapy and nephrectomy. The sequence came from a man between 50 and 59 years old with renal cell carcinoma. J is TRBJ2-2 and V is TRBV27; D gene unclear. The DNA of the CDR3 is TGTGCCAGCAGTTTATCTGGGGCGAACACCGGGGAGCTGTTTTTT. As protein: CASSLSGANTGELFF.